This T cell receptor (beta chain) was sequenced for a study of CD8 T cells in Susac syndrome. The V gene lost 3 bases and the J gene lost 5 bases, with 4 bases spanning the gap. This CDR3 is built from 11 residues. CDR1 and CDR2 from the germline V gene are KGHSH and LQKENI. With random hexamers, reverse transcription was performed on about 0.5 to 1 ug of RNA. TCRdb reprocessed the immunoSEQ multiplex PCR reads with MiXCR, giving one entry per CDR3 protein. The sample lists some 97,000 distinct CDR3 sequences; roughly 96% were seen once. This chain joins TRBV18 and TRBJ2-5, with unresolved D. The sequence was obtained from a human donor with Susac syndrome. Sequencing was carried out using CD8+ T cells from PBMCs. DNA of the CDR3: TGTGCCAGCTCACCGGATGAGACCCAGTACTTC. Its protein is CASSPDETQYF.